The following is a T cell receptor (beta chain) sequence with its context. Its antigen is as yet unknown. CDR3 length equals 16 residues. The germline CDR1 and CDR2 sequences are SGHAT and FQDESV (reference sequence). Trimming removed 3 bases from V and 4 bases from J; junction bases left unmatched: 9. The data were obtained in a study of pediatric ulcerative colitis. Study outcomes and limitations: Repertoires came from total lymphocyte DNA, so rare subsets like regulatory T cells may be missed. A couple of rectal CDR3 clonotypes occurred in all ulcerative colitis patients.

Before the diagnostic colonoscopy, ulcerative colitis patients were free of immunosuppressive medication. Data came from immunoSEQ multiplex PCR; TCRdb stores just in-frame clones and leaves some out. This table has around 64,000 clones, 75% to 85% appearing once. The V gene is TRBV11-1, the J gene TRBJ2-5; TRBD1 matches 9 bases. The receptor was derived from a boy younger than 18 with moderate ulcerative colitis. The material sequenced was blood. This chain's CDR3 is CASSFEQGAHRETQYF. Here the CDR3 DNA reads TGTGCCAGCAGCTTTGAACAGGGGGCCCATCGAGAGACCCAGTACTTC.